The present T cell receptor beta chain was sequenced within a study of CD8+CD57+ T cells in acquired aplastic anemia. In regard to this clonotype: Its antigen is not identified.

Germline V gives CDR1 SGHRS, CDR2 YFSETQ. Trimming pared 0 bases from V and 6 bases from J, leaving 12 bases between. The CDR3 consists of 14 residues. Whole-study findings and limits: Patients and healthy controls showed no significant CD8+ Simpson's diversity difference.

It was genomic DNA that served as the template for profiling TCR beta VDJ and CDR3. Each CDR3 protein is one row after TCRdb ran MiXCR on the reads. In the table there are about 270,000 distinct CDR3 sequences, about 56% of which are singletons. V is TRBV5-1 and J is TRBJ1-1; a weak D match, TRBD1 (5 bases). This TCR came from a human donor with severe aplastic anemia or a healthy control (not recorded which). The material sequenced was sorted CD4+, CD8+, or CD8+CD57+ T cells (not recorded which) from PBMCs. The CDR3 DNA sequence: TGCGCCAGCAGCTTGGAAGGGGAGGGTGCTGAAGCTTTCTTT. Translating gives CASSLEGEGAEAFF.